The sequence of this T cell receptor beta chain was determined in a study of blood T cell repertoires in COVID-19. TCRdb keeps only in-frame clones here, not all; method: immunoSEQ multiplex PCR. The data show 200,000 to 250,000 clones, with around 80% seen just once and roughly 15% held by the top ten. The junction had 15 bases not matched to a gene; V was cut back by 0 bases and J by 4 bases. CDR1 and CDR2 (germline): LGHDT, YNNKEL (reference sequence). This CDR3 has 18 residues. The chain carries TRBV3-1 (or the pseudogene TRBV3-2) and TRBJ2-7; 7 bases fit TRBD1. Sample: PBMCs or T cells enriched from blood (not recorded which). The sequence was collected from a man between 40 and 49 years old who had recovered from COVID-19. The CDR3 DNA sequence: TGTGCCAGCAGCCAAGAAGCAGTAAGACAGGGAACCCCTTACGAGCAGTACTTC. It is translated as CASSQEAVRQGTPYEQYF.